A single sample gave rise to the 3 T cell receptor beta chains below, sequenced in a study of CD8+CD57+ T cells in acquired aplastic anemia. All sequencing subjects had displayed CD8+CD57+ cell expansion on flow cytometry. According to the study, genomic DNA was the template for TCR beta VDJ and CDR3 profiling. TCRdb recomputed calls from the reads with MiXCR, one row per CDR3 protein. Found here are about 200,000 distinct CDR3 sequences, around three fifths of them singletons; the top ten hold roughly 61%. Sequencing was performed on sorted CD4+, CD8+, or CD8+CD57+ T cells (not recorded which) from PBMCs. These receptors originate from a human donor with aplastic anemia.

The chain employs TRBV20-1 and TRBJ2-7; 10 nucleotides align to TRBD1. There are 14 residues in the CDR3. Germline V CDR1 and CDR2: DFQATT, SNEGSKA (reference sequence). Trimming cost V 5 bases and J 3 bases; bases outside gene matches: 7. CDR3 sequence reads: CSAGPGQGDYEQYF. The CDR3 bases are TGCAGTGCTGGCCCAGGACAGGGGGACTACGAGCAGTACTTC.

This clonotype came up once. The rearrangement links TRBV24-1 to TRBJ1-3, with D unresolved. Germline CDR1 KGHDR, CDR2 SFDVKD. Trimming pared 3 bases from V and 2 bases from J, leaving 7 bases between. This CDR3 has 14 amino acids. The CDR3 DNA follows: TGTGCCACCAGTGATCCCAATACTGGAAACACCATATATTTT. This translates into CATSDPNTGNTIYF.

This chain joins TRBV11-2 and TRBJ2-2; tentatively, D is TRBD1 (6 bases). The CDR3 extends over 14 amino acids. Per the germline V gene, CDR1 is SGHAT and CDR2 is FQNNGV. The V and J ends lost 3 bases and 7 bases respectively, with 12 bases between them. The CDR3 loop reads CASSFQQGIGELFF. The CDR3, as DNA: TGTGCCAGCAGCTTTCAACAGGGAATCGGGGAGCTGTTTTTT.